The T cell receptor (beta chain) described here comes from a study of control samples from healthy donors and cancer patients (dated by TCRdb to 2019 to 2021). Receptor amplification or capture employed the immunoSEQ multiplex PCR assay. TCRdb limited this immuneACCESS table to in-frame rearrangements with V and J called. A share of clones is missing; checked studies link under half to unresolved V genes, and the rest is unexplained. This sample is represented by roughly 120,000 clones; 85% to 90% of them were singletons. The ten biggest clones cover roughly 4% of the sample. V is clipped by 1 base and J by 5 bases, and the sequence between their germline boundaries is 12 bases long. The germline V gene gives CDR1 as SGHAT and CDR2 as FQNNGV. The CDR3 contains 16 residues, cysteine and phenylalanine counted. Just CDR3 DNA is preserved here, 48 bases in frame from base 1. Note on this clone: Its recognized antigen is unknown. Nothing much larger sits one base from this clone, and base qualities are not available.

The sequence joins TRBV11-2 to TRBJ1-6; TRBD1 is perhaps the D gene, given 6 matching bases. This receptor was identified in a woman between 55 and 75 years old with lung cancer. Sequences were obtained from PBMCs. The DNA sequence is TGTGCCAGCAGCTTAGTTCCGGGGGGCAATAATTCACCCCTCCACTTT. Its translation is CASSLVPGGNNSPLHF. Reference TRBV11-2 and TRBJ1-6 genes cover what lies past the CDR3, so the full variable domain is EAGVAQSPRYKIIEKRQSVAFWCNPISGHATLYWYQQILGQGPKLLIQFQNNGVVDDSQLPKDRFSAERLKGVDSTLKIQPAKLEDSAVYLCASSLVPGGNNSPLHFGNGTRLTVT.